These 19 T cell receptor beta chains originate from one sample sequenced in a study of cytomegalovirus exposure and HLA in healthy donors. The method was immunoSEQ multiplex PCR; TCRdb's version includes in-frame clones alone and lacks a portion of them. Of fewer than 200,000 clones in the sample, 86% were seen once. The sample consisted of PBMCs. These receptors all come from a woman younger than 45 in good health and CMV-seronegative.

The V gene is TRBV19, the J gene TRBJ2-7, with 8 positions matching TRBD1. The CDR3 length is 14 residues. The ends lost 3 bases at V and 2 bases at J; junction bases unmatched: 3. Germline V lookup: CDR1 LNHDA, CDR2 SQIVND (reference sequence). The CDR3 DNA reads as TGTGCCAGTAGTATCGGGGGACAGGCCTACGAGCAGTACTTC. It codes for CASSIGGQAYEQYF. Combining the CDR3 with reference TRBV19 and TRBJ2-7 gives the whole variable domain DGGITQSPKYLFRKEGQNVTLSCEQNLNHDAMYWYRQDPGQGLRLIYYSQIVNDFQKGDIAEGYSVSREKKESFPLTVTSAQKNPTAFYLCASSIGGQAYEQYFGPGTRLTVT.

The chain uses TRBV2 and TRBJ1-4; no definite D call. The germline V and J ends were trimmed by 7 bases and 0 bases, with 12 bases remaining between them. CDR1 and CDR2 from the germline V gene are SNHLY and FYNNEI. This CDR3 comprises 15 residues. Written as DNA, the CDR3 is TGTGCCAGCATGCGCGGGAGAGCAACTAATGAAAAACTGTTTTTT. Protein product: CASMRGRATNEKLFF.

V and J are TRBV7-3 and TRBJ2-3; D is possibly TRBD2 (6 bases). CDR1 is SGHTA, CDR2 FQGTGA, per germline. V was trimmed by 0 bases and J by 2 bases, leaving 15 bases between them. The CDR3 is 17 residues long. CDR3 in DNA: TGTGCCAGCAGCTTAACACGGCTAAGCGGGTTCACAGATACGCAGTATTTT. Its protein product is CASSLTRLSGFTDTQYF.

The chain combines TRBV19 with TRBJ2-1, with TRBD2 identical over 11 bases. Per the germline V gene, CDR1 is LNHDA and CDR2 is SQIVND (reference sequence). The CDR3 runs to 15 residues. Trimming cost V 3 bases and J 9 bases; bases outside gene matches: 7. In DNA, the CDR3 is TGTGCCAGTAGTATTATAGCGGGAGGGCCGGCTGAGCAGTTCTTC. It specifies CASSIIAGGPAEQFF.

J is TRBJ1-3 and V is TRBV11-3; D gene ambiguous. Trimming left V 4 bases short and J 7 bases short, with 14 bases between. The CDR3 totals 14 residues. Germline values: CDR1 SGHNT, CDR2 YENEEA. The CDR3 DNA reads as TGTGCCAGCAGCTCAACAACGGCGAGGAACACCATATATTTT. It specifies CASSSTTARNTIYF.

Here the CDR3 DNA reads TGTGCCAGCAGCTCTAACAGGGAAGAGACCTACGAGCAGTACTTC. This encodes CASSSNREETYEQYF. This chain uses TRBV7-9 with TRBJ2-7, with a possible D match to TRBD1 (6 bases). Germline CDR1 and CDR2: SEHNR and FQNEAQ (reference sequence). CDR3 length: 15 residues. V gave up 4 bases and J gave up 2 bases, with 15 bases separating them.

The chain recombines TRBV27 with TRBJ2-1; D is perhaps TRBD2 (5 bases). CDR3 size: 15 residues. Germline CDR1 reads MNHEY; CDR2 reads SMNVEV (reference sequence). V was clipped by 8 bases and J by 2 bases, with 16 bases between them. CDR3 coding DNA: TGTGCCAGCTCCTATGAGGCCGGGGCCTACAATGAGCAGTTCTTC. Its translation: CASSYEAGAYNEQFF.

The DNA for the CDR3 is TGTGCCTGGAGTTTGTGGTCTGGAAACACCATATATTTT. Translating gives CAWSLWSGNTIYF. The chain has TRBV30 and TRBJ1-3; no clear D. The germline gives CDR1 GTSNPN, CDR2 SVGIG (reference sequence). V was trimmed by 2 bases and J by 1 base, leaving 6 bases between them. CDR3 length equals 13 residues.

The chain links TRBV5-1 to TRBJ2-1; 7 bases line up with TRBD2. V trimming: 4 bases; J trimming: 0 bases; junction bases outside the gene matches: 4. The CDR3 is 15 residues long. CDR1 and CDR2 from the germline V gene are SGHRS and YFSETQ. The CDR3 is CASSRGEGSYNEQFF. In nucleotides, the CDR3 is TGCGCCAGCAGCCGAGGGGAGGGCTCCTACAATGAGCAGTTCTTC.

The genes are TRBV6-1 and TRBJ2-1; no definite D call. The CDR3 consists of 14 residues. The germline V and J ends were trimmed by 6 bases and 7 bases, with 16 bases remaining between them. Germline CDR1 is MNHNS and CDR2 is SASEGT. The CDR3 bases are TGTGCCAGCAGCTATGACCGACCTGAAAATGAGCAGTTCTTC. Amino acids: CASSYDRPENEQFF.

In nucleotides, the CDR3 is TGTGCCAGCAGCTTGGCCGGACATGGCTACACCTTC. Translation gives CASSLAGHGYTF. The chain couples TRBV5-6 to TRBJ1-2, with D unclear. V lost 0 bases and J 6 bases, leaving 6 bases between the germline ends. This CDR3 comprises 12 residues. Germline loops: CDR1 SGHDT, CDR2 YYEEEE. Together with reference TRBV5-6 and TRBJ1-2, the CDR3 gives the full variable domain: DAGVTQSPTHLIKTRGQQVTLRCSPKSGHDTVSWYQQALGQGPQFIFQYYEEEERQRGNFPDRFSGHQFPNYSSELNVNALLLGDSALYLCASSLAGHGYTFGSGTRLTVV.

The chain employs TRBV27 and TRBJ2-7; TRBD2 agrees at 10 bases. Germline CDR1 and CDR2: MNHEY and SMNVEV (reference sequence). The ends lost 8 bases at V and 7 bases at J; junction bases unmatched: 11. The CDR3 totals 14 residues. The CDR3 loop reads CASGQREGLYEQYF. The CDR3 region has the DNA TGTGCCAGCGGTCAGCGGGAGGGGTTGTATGAGCAGTACTTC.

The genes are TRBV7-3 and TRBJ2-1; D remains ambiguous. CDR1 and CDR2 (germline): SGHTA, FQGTGA. This CDR3 is 13 amino acids long. V lost 5 bases to trimming and J lost 7 bases, with 12 bases between them. DNA of the CDR3: TGTGCCAGCAGCCGCAGTCATGGGAATGAGCAGTTCTTC. It encodes CASSRSHGNEQFF.

The chain couples TRBV6-1 to TRBJ2-7; 8 bases map to TRBD1. Germline loops: CDR1 MNHNS, CDR2 SASEGT. Trimming took 6 bases from V and 6 from J; bases not matched to a gene: 13. CDR3 length: 15 residues. The CDR3 reads CASRKPGTGPAEQYF. The CDR3 DNA follows: TGTGCCAGCAGGAAACCCGGGACAGGTCCGGCCGAGCAGTACTTC.

The V and J genes are TRBV4-3 and TRBJ1-1; D is perhaps TRBD1 (5 bases). Trimming left V 0 bases short and J 3 bases short, with 8 bases between. The CDR3 consists of 14 residues. CDR1 is LGHNA and CDR2 is YSLEER in the germline V gene. CDR3 bases: TGCGCCAGCAGCCAAGACGGGACCGACACTGAAGCTTTCTTT. This codes for CASSQDGTDTEAFF.

The chain joins TRBV2 to TRBJ2-7, with D uncertain. The CDR3 spans 13 residues. Per germline, CDR1 SNHLY and CDR2 FYNNEI. Trimming removed 4 bases from V and 0 bases from J, with 7 bases in between. The DNA of the CDR3 is TGTGCCAGCAGTGGGGAAAGCTCCTACGAGCAGTACTTC. As protein: CASSGESSYEQYF.

This chain's CDR3 is CASSLELGVNQPQHF. CDR3 nucleotide sequence: TGTGCCAGCAGTTTAGAATTGGGGGTCAATCAGCCCCAGCATTTT. The rearrangement uses TRBV28 and TRBJ1-5; D may be TRBD1 (5 bases). The ends were cut back, 2 bases at V and 3 bases at J, with 11 bases in the middle. CDR3 size: 15 residues. Per germline, CDR1 MDHEN and CDR2 SYDVKM.

The chain couples TRBV7-8 to TRBJ2-5; D may correspond to TRBD1 or TRBD2 (5 bases each). The germline V gene has CDR1 SGHVS and CDR2 FQNEAQ. Trimming cost V 2 bases and J 1 base, with 11 bases left between them. CDR3 length: 15 residues. Written as DNA, the CDR3 is TGTGCCAGCAGCTTATTTCTCGGGACCCAAGAGACCCAGTACTTC. Protein sequence: CASSLFLGTQETQYF.

V is TRBV7-2 and J is TRBJ1-2, with D perhaps matching TRBD1 (6 bases). V lost 7 bases, J lost 3 bases, and 15 bases lay in between. Germline V gives CDR1 SGHTA, CDR2 FQGNSA. The CDR3 runs 14 residues. The CDR3 nucleotides read TGTGCCAGCACCAAGGCGGGGGGCTACTATGGCTACACCTTC. It specifies CASTKAGGYYGYTF.